The clone carrying this T cell receptor beta chain was recorded once. Trimming removed 5 bases from V and 2 bases from J, with 14 bases in between. The germline gives CDR1 WSHSY, CDR2 SAAADI. The CDR3 is 15 amino acids. This specimen comes from a study of shared clonotypes between healthy human individuals. Study in general: Three CD4 naive, three CD4 memory, two CD8 naive and one CD8 memory plate were used per donor.

Sequencing was performed with immunoSEQ multiplex PCR; in TCRdb, only in-frame clones are kept and a portion is missing. The sample includes 2 million to 2.5 million clones, roughly 96% of them seen just once. This clonotype originated in a young man in good health. This chain uses TRBV10-2 with TRBJ2-3; D possibly uses TRBD1 or TRBD2 (6 bases each). Sequences were obtained from naive CD4+ T cells sorted from blood. The sample's subset: CD45RA+ positively selected. The chain's CDR3 is CASSTGPGATDTQYF. For the CDR3, the DNA is TGCGCCAGCAGTACAGGCCCGGGGGCCACAGATACGCAGTATTTT.